This is a list of T cell receptor beta chains from one sample in a study of shared clonotypes between healthy human individuals. Method: immunoSEQ multiplex PCR; TCRdb's copy keeps in-frame clones and lacks some. The table shows 2 million to 2.5 million clones, with about 92% occurring only once. The sample consisted of naive CD8+ T cells from PBMCs. The receptors come from a man younger than 35 in good health. Some clones in this sample may be carry-over from other donors' samples. The conserved cysteine and the conserved F or W are not part of the CDR3 here.

j_gene	v_gene	CDR3aa
TRBJ1-5	TRBV7-2	ASSPPHGTGGDQPQH
TRBJ2-1	TRBV2	ASSAGGSAVSSYNEQF
TRBJ2-5	TRBV30	ACPRTGLETQY
TRBJ2-1	TRBV5-1	ASSTGINEQF
TRBJ1-5	TRBV2	ASMWPGGNQPQH
TRBJ2-1	TRBV14	ASSRKGLALYNEQF
TRBJ2-1	TRBV27	ASMPRLAGVHNEQF
TRBJ2-1	TRBV9	ASSVGAGGPVANEQF
TRBJ2-7	TRBV5-4	ASSYKLAGAYEQY
TRBJ1-5	TRBV2	ASSEDSAHSNQPQH
TRBJ2-3	TRBV11-2	ASSLRTSGRETDTQY
TRBJ2-5	TRBV9	ASSVGGAWETQY
TRBJ1-2	TRBV29-1	SVGTGLHGNGYT